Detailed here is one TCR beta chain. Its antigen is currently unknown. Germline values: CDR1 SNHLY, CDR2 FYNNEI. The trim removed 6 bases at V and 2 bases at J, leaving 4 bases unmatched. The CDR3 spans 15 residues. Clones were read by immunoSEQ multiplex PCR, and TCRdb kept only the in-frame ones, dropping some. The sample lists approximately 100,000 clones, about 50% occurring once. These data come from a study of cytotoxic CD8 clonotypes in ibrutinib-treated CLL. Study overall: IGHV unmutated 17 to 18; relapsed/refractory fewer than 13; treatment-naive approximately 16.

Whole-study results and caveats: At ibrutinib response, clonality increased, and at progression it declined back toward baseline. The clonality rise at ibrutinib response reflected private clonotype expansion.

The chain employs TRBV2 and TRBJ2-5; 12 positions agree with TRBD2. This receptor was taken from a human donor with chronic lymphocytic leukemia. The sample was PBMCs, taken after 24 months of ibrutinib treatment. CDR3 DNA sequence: TGTGCCAGCAGGGAGACTAGCGGGGGACAAGAGACCCAGTACTTC. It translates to CASRETSGGQETQYF.